The next 23 T cell receptor beta chains were all read from a single sample in a study of cytomegalovirus exposure and HLA in healthy donors. Amplification used 60 Vbeta primers and 13 Jbeta primers. Profiled with immunoSEQ multiplex PCR; TCRdb holds only in-frame clones, not every one. The table lists about 130,000 clones, approximately 85% of them singletons. The specimen was PBMCs. The receptor set was obtained from a boy aged 5-17 years in good health and CMV-seronegative.

The J gene is TRBJ2-7, the V gene TRBV6-5, with TRBD2 matching 9 bases. V lost 2 bases, J lost 2 bases, and 4 bases stayed unmatched. Germline values: CDR1 MNHEY, CDR2 SVGAGI. The CDR3 is 15 amino acids. The CDR3 DNA is TGTGCCAGCAGTTACGCGACTAGCGGAACCTACGAGCAGTACTTC. It is translated as CASSYATSGTYEQYF.

This chain joins TRBV27 and TRBJ1-1; the D gene is possibly TRBD1 (5 bases). This CDR3 has 13 residues. V lost 3 bases to trimming and J lost 5 bases, with 10 bases between them. The germline V gene encodes CDR1 MNHEY and CDR2 SMNVEV (reference sequence). The CDR3 nucleotides read TGTGCCAGCAGTTTCCAGGGCAGAACTGAAGCTTTCTTT. It encodes CASSFQGRTEAFF.

This clone was seen at least ten times. This chain joins TRBV6-1 and TRBJ1-5; 7 bases line up with TRBD1. CDR3 size: 15 residues. In germline, CDR1 is MNHNS, CDR2 SASEGT. The V segment lost 0 bases and the J segment 4 bases; nucleotides outside the gene matches: 3. The CDR3 DNA reads as TGTGCCAGCAGTGAAGCGGGACAGCAAAATCAGCCCCAGCATTTT. Translation gives CASSEAGQQNQPQHF.

The genes are TRBV5-1 and TRBJ1-2; D might be TRBD1 (5 bases). This CDR3 is built from 14 residues. Germline V gene sequence: CDR1 SGHRS, CDR2 YFSETQ. V lost 4 bases, J lost 2 bases, and 12 bases lay in between. CDR3 bases: TGCGCCAGCAGCCCCGGTGACAGAAACTATGGCTACACCTTC. This translates into CASSPGDRNYGYTF.

The chain couples TRBV20-1 to TRBJ2-3; TRBD1 is a possible D gene (6 bases). CDR1 and CDR2 from the germline V gene are DFQATT and SNEGSKA (reference sequence). The CDR3 has 11 residues. V was shortened by 5 bases and J by 4 bases, with 7 bases between the two germline ends. The CDR3 DNA is TGCAGTGCTGACAGGTCAGATACGCAGTATTTT. Translation: CSADRSDTQYF.

The V gene is TRBV6-5, the J gene TRBJ1-2; no firm D call. The CDR3 sequence is 14 residues long. Trimming pared 6 bases from V and 0 bases from J, leaving 11 bases between. Germline V lookup: CDR1 MNHEY, CDR2 SVGAGI. CDR3 protein: CASRRDTTNYGYTF. DNA for the CDR3: TGTGCCAGCAGAAGAGACACCACTAACTATGGCTACACCTTC.

The chain combines TRBV2 with TRBJ1-1; D call uncertain. Germline CDR1 and CDR2: SNHLY and FYNNEI. V lost 5 bases, J lost 2 bases, and 9 bases lay in between. There are 13 residues in the CDR3. This chain's CDR3 is CASSYYINTEAFF. The CDR3 DNA sequence: TGTGCCAGCAGTTATTACATCAACACTGAAGCTTTCTTT.

The rearrangement uses TRBV19 and TRBJ2-7, with 9 bases aligning to TRBD1. The germline V gene encodes CDR1 LNHDA and CDR2 SQIVND (reference sequence). The CDR3 spans 14 residues. V lost 1 base to trimming and J lost 2 bases; unmatched junction nucleotides: 0. CDR3 region: CASSIGQGAYEQYF. CDR3 DNA: TGTGCCAGTAGTATAGGACAGGGGGCCTACGAGCAGTACTTC.

The chain employs TRBV10-3 and TRBJ2-1, with 12 bases that match TRBD2. The J segment lost 9 bases and the V segment lost 0 bases, leaving 9 bases of the junction unmatched. The CDR3 extends over 17 amino acids. Germline CDR1 ENHRY, CDR2 SYGVKD. CDR3 residues: CAISESRTSGGRTEQFF. As DNA, the CDR3 is TGTGCCATCAGTGAGTCTCGAACTAGCGGGGGGAGGACTGAGCAGTTCTTC.

J is TRBJ2-7 and V is TRBV11-2, with TRBD2 matching 10 bases. CDR3 length: 17 amino acids. The V segment lost 2 bases and the J segment 2 bases; nucleotides outside the gene matches: 9. The germline CDR1 and CDR2 sequences are SGHAT and FQNNGV. CDR3 nucleotides: TGTGCCAGCAGCTTAACCGGTAGCGGGAGGTCCACCTACGAGCAGTACTTC. It translates to CASSLTGSGRSTYEQYF.

In its sample, this clone was seen once. This chain joins TRBV30 and TRBJ2-1; 7 bases agree with TRBD2. V lost 1 base, J lost 4 bases, and 7 bases stayed unmatched. This CDR3 region has 15 residues. CDR1 GTSNPN and CDR2 SVGIG come from the germline V gene (reference sequence). The CDR3 nucleotides are TGTGCCTGGAGTGATGGGACTAACCAATACAATGAGCAGTTCTTC. Translated, it gives CAWSDGTNQYNEQFF.

The V and J genes are TRBV11-2 and TRBJ1-1; D is ambiguous. Per the germline V gene, CDR1 is SGHAT and CDR2 is FQNNGV. Trimming stripped 5 bases from V and 1 base from J, with 14 bases between. CDR3 length equals 15 residues. CDR3 in DNA: TGTGCCAGCAGCCTTAATATAGATCGGAACACTGAAGCTTTCTTT. Translated, it gives CASSLNIDRNTEAFF.

This chain uses TRBV2 with TRBJ1-2, with 7 bases lining up with TRBD1. The germline CDR1 and CDR2 sequences are SNHLY and FYNNEI. Trimming took 7 bases from V and 8 from J; bases not matched to a gene: 16. This CDR3 contains 15 residues. The CDR3: CASNPDRLGSRGYTF. The CDR3 DNA sequence: TGTGCCAGCAACCCGGACAGGTTGGGCTCTAGGGGCTACACCTTC.

This chain links TRBV5-1 with TRBJ2-7; TRBD2 aligns across 7 bases. Per germline, CDR1 SGHRS and CDR2 YFSETQ. This CDR3 spans 15 amino acids. J gave up 5 bases and V 4 bases, and 12 bases lay outside the gene matches. In DNA, the CDR3 is TGCGCCAGCAGCAGCCAAGAGGGGAGGGTCGACGAGCAGTACTTC. Translation: CASSSQEGRVDEQYF.

This clone was seen a handful of times. The chain recombines TRBV5-1 with TRBJ1-4, with D perhaps matching TRBD1 (6 bases). The germline V gene has CDR1 SGHRS and CDR2 YFSETQ. There are 16 residues in the CDR3. Trimming took off 5 bases at V and 2 bases at J, with 16 bases between the two ends. The CDR3 coding sequence is TGCGCCAGCAGTTATTCCGGGACAAGGACTAATGAAAAACTGTTTTTT. It encodes CASSYSGTRTNEKLFF.

The chain is built from TRBV20-1 and TRBJ1-5; a possible D gene is TRBD1 (6 bases). Trimming took off 6 bases at V and 6 bases at J, with 9 bases between the two ends. From germline, CDR1 is DFQATT and CDR2 SNEGSKA (reference sequence). The CDR3 loop spans 11 amino acids. The CDR3 nucleotides read TGCAGTGCAGGGGACACTCAGCCCCAGCATTTT. It specifies CSAGDTQPQHF.

The chain combines TRBV5-1 with TRBJ2-3; D might be TRBD2 (6 bases). V lost 3 bases to trimming and J lost 3 bases, with 17 bases between them. Germline CDR1 SGHRS, CDR2 YFSETQ. The CDR3 contains 16 residues. The CDR3 sequence is CASSSTGGGGTDTQYF. The DNA of the CDR3 is TGCGCCAGCAGCTCTACAGGAGGAGGAGGGACAGATACGCAGTATTTT.

The genes are TRBV15 and TRBJ1-5; 7 nucleotides line up with TRBD1. Germline trimming cut 1 base from V and 3 bases from J; bases unmatched to any gene: 6. Per germline, CDR1 LNHNV and CDR2 YYDKDF (reference sequence). This CDR3 comprises 16 residues. The CDR3 reads CATSRGLQGINQPQHF. Here the CDR3 DNA reads TGTGCCACCAGCAGAGGATTACAGGGGATCAATCAGCCCCAGCATTTT.

The gene calls are TRBV7-2 and TRBJ2-1, with 10 nucleotides matching TRBD1. The CDR3 loop spans 15 amino acids. Looked up from germline, CDR1 is SGHTA and CDR2 is FQGNSA. V shed 5 bases, J shed 6 bases, and the junction held 7 bases outside the gene matches. The CDR3 DNA reads TGTGCCAGCAGCACCGGGACAGGGGATGGCAATGAGCAGTTCTTC. This codes for CASSTGTGDGNEQFF.

V gene TRBV9 combines with J gene TRBJ1-1; maybe TRBD1 (6 bases). The CDR3 spans 14 residues. Trimming cost V 5 bases and J 4 bases, with 15 bases left between them. Germline CDR1 is SGDLS and CDR2 is YYNGEE. CDR3 nucleotide sequence: TGTGCCAGCAGTCAACAGGGATGGAGCACTGAAGCTTTCTTT. Protein product: CASSQQGWSTEAFF.

The gene calls are TRBV7-2 and TRBJ2-2; 8 bases are a match to TRBD2. CDR1 SGHTA and CDR2 FQGNSA come from the germline V gene. The CDR3 is 18 residues long. The V segment lost 4 bases and the J segment 1 base; nucleotides outside the gene matches: 11. The CDR3, as DNA: TGTGCCAGCAGCTCCAACCCAGTGAGCGGGGGGAACACCGGGGAGCTGTTTTTT. This codes for CASSSNPVSGGNTGELFF.

The rearrangement joins TRBV5-1 to TRBJ2-7, with 8 bases matching TRBD1. The germline gives CDR1 SGHRS, CDR2 YFSETQ. Trimming at V came to 4 bases and at J to 0 bases, leaving 6 bases not matched to a gene. The CDR3 is 15 amino acids. DNA for the CDR3: TGCGCCAGCAGCCAGGAAACAGGGGGCTCCTACGAGCAGTACTTC. It codes for CASSQETGGSYEQYF.

V is TRBV9 and J is TRBJ1-5, with 7 bases that match TRBD1. The CDR3 consists of 14 residues. The V and J ends lost 0 bases and 7 bases, in that order; junction bases with no gene match: 4. Germline V lookup: CDR1 SGDLS, CDR2 YYNGEE. The CDR3 bases are TGTGCCAGCAGCGTAGGACAGGGAGGACAGCCCCAGCATTTT. Protein product: CASSVGQGGQPQHF.